A selection of T cell receptor beta chains follows, all from one sample in a study of blood T cell repertoires in COVID-19. Generated by immunoSEQ multiplex PCR, the TCRdb table keeps only in-frame clones and is missing some. The table lists 140,000 to 150,000 clones, about 90% of them singletons. Sequencing was performed on peripheral blood. Receptor source: an older man with acute or convalescent COVID-19. CDR3s include the opening cysteine and the closing phenylalanine or tryptophan. The D gene is left open where the match is weak. Some rows mark clone size as missing; the rest say once, few, many or name a class of expanded clone.

d_call clone_size j_call v_call cdr3_nt cdr3_aa
NA few TRBJ2-3 TRBV5-1 TGCGCCAGCAGACCTGACAGTCCAGATACGCAGTATTTT CASRPDSPDTQYF
NA NA TRBJ1-1 TRBV6-5 TGTGCCAGCAGTTACGACTTGAACACTGAAGCTTTCTTT CASSYDLNTEAFF
NA NA TRBJ2-5 TRBV11-2 TGTGCCAGCAGCCTGGACGGGGGGACCCAGTACTTC CASSLDGGTQYF
NA NA TRBJ1-1 TRBV5-5 TGTGCCAGCAGCCGAACAGTGAACACTGAAGCTTTCTTT CASSRTVNTEAFF
NA NA TRBJ1-5 TRBV16 TGTGCCAGCACCCCTTTGGGGGGTGAGGGTGCCAATCAGCCCCAGCATTTT CASTPLGGEGANQPQHF
NA NA TRBJ2-1 TRBV5-5 TGTGCCAGCAGCTTAGAGAGCGCATCCTACAATGAGCAGTTCTTC CASSLESASYNEQFF
TRBD1 NA TRBJ2-7 TRBV19 TGTGCCAGTAGTAAAGGAGGACAGGGCTGGGACGAGCAGTACTTC CASSKGGQGWDEQYF
NA NA TRBJ2-3 TRBV3-1/TRBV3-2 TGTGCCAGCAGCCAAACTCCTCAGCGGATTACGCAGTATTTT CASSQTPQRITQYF
NA NA TRBJ1-2 TRBV28 TGTGCCAGCAGTACGGCAGGTTTTGCTAACTATGGCTACACCTTC CASSTAGFANYGYTF
TRBD2 NA TRBJ2-7 TRBV7-2 TGTGCCAGCAAGACGCGACTAGCAGAGACTTACGAGCAGTACTTC CASKTRLAETYEQYF